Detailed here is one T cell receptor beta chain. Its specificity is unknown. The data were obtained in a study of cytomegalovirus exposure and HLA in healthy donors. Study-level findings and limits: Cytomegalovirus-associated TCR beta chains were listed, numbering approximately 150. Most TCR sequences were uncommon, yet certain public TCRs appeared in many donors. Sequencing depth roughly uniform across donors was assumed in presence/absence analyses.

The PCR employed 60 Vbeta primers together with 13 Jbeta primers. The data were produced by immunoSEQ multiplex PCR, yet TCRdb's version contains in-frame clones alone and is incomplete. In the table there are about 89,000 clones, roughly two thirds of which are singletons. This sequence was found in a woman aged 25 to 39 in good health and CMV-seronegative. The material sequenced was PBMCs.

CDR3 loop: CASGSRTGGGGGELFF. The CDR3 nucleotides are TGTGCTAGTGGTTCGCGGACAGGGGGAGGCGGCGGGGAGCTGTTTTTT. The rearrangement uses TRBV12-5 and TRBJ2-2, with 10 bases aligning to TRBD1. This CDR3 has 16 residues. Germline trimming cut 4 bases from V and 7 bases from J; bases unmatched to any gene: 9. Looked up from germline, CDR1 is LGHNT and CDR2 is FRNRAP.